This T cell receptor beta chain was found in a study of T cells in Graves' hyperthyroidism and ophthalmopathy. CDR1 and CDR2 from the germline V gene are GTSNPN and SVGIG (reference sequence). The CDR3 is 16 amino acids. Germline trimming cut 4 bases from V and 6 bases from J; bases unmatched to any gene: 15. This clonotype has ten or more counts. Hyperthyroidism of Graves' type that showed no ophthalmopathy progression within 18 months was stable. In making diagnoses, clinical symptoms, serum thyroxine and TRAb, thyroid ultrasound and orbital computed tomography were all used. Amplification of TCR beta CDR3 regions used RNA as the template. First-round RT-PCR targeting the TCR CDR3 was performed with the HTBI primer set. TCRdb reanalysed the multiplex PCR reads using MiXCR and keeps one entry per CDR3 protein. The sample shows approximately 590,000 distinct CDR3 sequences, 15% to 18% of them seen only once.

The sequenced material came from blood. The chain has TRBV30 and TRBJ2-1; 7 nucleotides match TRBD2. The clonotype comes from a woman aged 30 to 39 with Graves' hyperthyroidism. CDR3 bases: TGTGCCTGGACCACAACAAGGACTAGGAGGTCCAATGAGCAGTTCTTC. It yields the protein CAWTTTRTRRSNEQFF.